The 17 T cell receptor beta chains below all came from one sample that was sequenced in a study of CD8+ T cells in alopecia areata. TCR sequencing used cDNA made by reverse transcription of extracted RNA. The assay was immunoSEQ multiplex PCR, and TCRdb's table has in-frame clones only and misses some. The sample records over 150,000 clones, more than 50% being singletons. The sample consisted of CD8+ T cells sorted from blood. The receptors were gathered from a human donor in good health.

The chain joins TRBV14 to TRBJ1-2; D perhaps matches TRBD1 (5 bases). CDR1 is SGHDN and CDR2 is FVKESK in the germline V gene. This CDR3 is built from 15 residues. The ends were cut back, 5 bases at V and 5 bases at J, with 18 bases in the middle. For the CDR3, the DNA is TGTGCCAGCAGCGTCCGGGACGGCAACAGTTATGGCTACACCTTC. Amino acid sequence: CASSVRDGNSYGYTF.

This clone was seen more than once but under ten times. The chain uses TRBV4-1 and TRBJ1-6; possible D gene TRBD1, 6 bases. Germline CDR1 MGHRA, CDR2 YSYEKL. The CDR3 runs to 15 residues. Trimming shortened V by 1 base and J by 10 bases, and 14 bases separated the two germline ends. The CDR3 loop is CASSQVPGVKSPLHF. The CDR3 DNA follows: TGCGCCAGCAGCCAAGTTCCAGGGGTAAAATCACCCCTCCACTTT.

The chain couples TRBV4-1 to TRBJ2-1; tentatively, D is TRBD2 (5 bases). The CDR3 loop spans 16 amino acids. V was cut by 1 base and J by 3 bases, with 13 bases left in between. The germline gives CDR1 MGHRA, CDR2 YSYEKL. CDR3 sequence (DNA): TGCGCCAGCAGCCAAGCCGGGGAAGTTAGCTACAATGAGCAGTTCTTC. Residues: CASSQAGEVSYNEQFF.

The chain joins TRBV5-1 to TRBJ1-2; 7 bases align to TRBD1. Germline lookup yields CDR1 SGHRS and CDR2 YFSETQ. V lost 3 bases, J lost 3 bases, and 14 bases stayed unmatched. The CDR3 has 17 amino acids. In DNA, the CDR3 is TGCGCCAGCAGCTCGACACAGGGGATGCGGGAAGACTATGGCTACACCTTC. This gives the protein CASSSTQGMREDYGYTF.

The chain uses TRBV15 and TRBJ1-1; TRBD1 is a possible D gene (6 bases). V was shortened by 1 base and J by 3 bases, with 15 bases between the two germline ends. Looked up from germline, CDR1 is LNHNV and CDR2 is YYDKDF (reference sequence). The CDR3 contains 16 residues. Written as DNA, the CDR3 is TGTGCCACCAGCAGAGGCAGGCAGGGGTTTTACACTGAAGCTTTCTTT. It translates to CATSRGRQGFYTEAFF.

This clone was found a few times. The genes are TRBV4-1 and TRBJ1-2, with 7 bases identical to TRBD1. The germline CDR1 and CDR2 sequences are MGHRA and YSYEKL. Trimming cost V 1 base and J 4 bases; bases outside gene matches: 3. This CDR3 comprises 14 residues. CDR3 in amino acids: CASSQGQGTYGYTF. For the CDR3, the DNA is TGCGCCAGCAGCCAAGGACAGGGCACCTATGGCTACACCTTC.

This clone was seen only a few times. V gene TRBV7-9 combines with J gene TRBJ1-2; possibly TRBD1 for D (5 bases). CDR1 and CDR2 (germline): SEHNR, FQNEAQ (reference sequence). With 5 bases removed from V and 2 bases from J, the gap between germline ends came to 12 bases. This CDR3 contains 14 residues. The CDR3 DNA reads TGTGCCAGCAGCGCAGACGGGGGAAACTATGGCTACACCTTC. This encodes CASSADGGNYGYTF.

This clone was found a few times. The rearrangement joins TRBV5-6 to TRBJ2-3, with 8 nucleotides matching TRBD2. Trimming at V came to 1 base and at J to 2 bases, leaving 3 bases not matched to a gene. CDR1 is SGHDT and CDR2 is YYEEEE in the germline V gene. This CDR3 is 15 amino acids long. CDR3 sequence: CASSLPRGATDTQYF. Here the CDR3 DNA reads TGTGCCAGCAGCTTGCCGCGGGGGGCCACAGATACGCAGTATTTT.

This clone was seen a handful of times. The rearrangement uses TRBV30 and TRBJ1-6, with D unresolved. The germline V and J ends were trimmed by 2 bases and 9 bases, with 5 bases remaining between them. In germline, CDR1 is GTSNPN, CDR2 SVGIG (reference sequence). The CDR3 sequence is 11 residues long. The CDR3 nucleotides are TGTGCCTGGAGTCAGAGTTCACCCCTCCACTTT. Protein sequence: CAWSQSSPLHF.

This clone has just a few counts. This chain links TRBV29-1 with TRBJ2-1; 14 nucleotides align to TRBD2. V trimming: 7 bases; J trimming: 0 bases; junction bases outside the gene matches: 11. Germline CDR1 reads SQVTM; CDR2 reads ANQGSEA. This CDR3 comprises 18 residues. CDR3 DNA sequence: TGCAGCGCTCTCGGGACTAGCGGGGGCCTCTTCTCCTACAATGAGCAGTTCTTC. As protein: CSALGTSGGLFSYNEQFF.

The chain combines TRBV5-1 with TRBJ1-3; D call uncertain. Germline lookup yields CDR1 SGHRS and CDR2 YFSETQ. The CDR3 extends over 14 amino acids. The V end lost 0 bases, the J end lost 2 bases, and 6 bases lay between the germline ends. The CDR3 region has the DNA TGCGCCAGCAGCTTGGAAATACCTGGAAACACCATATATTTT. Residues: CASSLEIPGNTIYF.

A few counts support this clone. The rearrangement uses TRBV12-5 and TRBJ2-5, with unresolved D. The V gene's germline CDR1 is LGHNT and CDR2 FRNRAP. V dropped 2 bases and J dropped 5 bases, with 6 bases sitting between them. The CDR3 totals 12 residues. The CDR3: CASGLWAETQYF. In DNA, the CDR3 is TGTGCTAGTGGTTTGTGGGCGGAGACCCAGTACTTC.

This clone was recorded many times. The chain uses TRBV7-9 and TRBJ2-2, with 7 bases aligning to TRBD1. The CDR3 sequence is 16 residues long. Losses at the gene ends were 5 bases for V and 4 bases for J; bases not matched to a gene: 10. Looked up from germline, CDR1 is SEHNR and CDR2 is FQNEAQ (reference sequence). CDR3 sequence: CASSLPLQGTTGELFF. The CDR3 coding sequence is TGTGCCAGCAGCCTCCCGTTACAGGGGACCACCGGGGAGCTGTTTTTT.

The V and J genes are TRBV19 and TRBJ1-2, with 7 positions matching TRBD1. V was pared by 3 bases and J by 3 bases, with 4 bases of the junction left unmatched. CDR1 is LNHDA, CDR2 SQIVND, per germline (reference sequence). The CDR3 runs 14 residues. CDR3 nucleotides: TGTGCCAGTAGTATCCGGGACAGCTACTATGGCTACACCTTC. Translating it yields CASSIRDSYYGYTF.

In this sample, this clone turned up a few times. The V call is TRBV6-4, the J call TRBJ2-3; D is undetermined. The CDR3 is 13 amino acids. Germline V gene lookup returns CDR1 MRHNA and CDR2 SNTAGT. V shed 6 bases and J shed 0 bases, with 7 bases lying between them. The CDR3 DNA reads as TGTGCCAGCAGCGCGACTAGCACAGATACGCAGTATTTT. It encodes CASSATSTDTQYF.

The rearrangement joins TRBV6-1 to TRBJ1-5; TRBD1 matches at 7 bases. With V trimmed by 4 bases and J by 5 bases, 8 bases remained unmatched. The CDR3 loop spans 15 amino acids. The V gene's germline CDR1 is MNHNS and CDR2 SASEGT. CDR3 loop: CASSAQQGSHQPQHF. The CDR3 region has the DNA TGTGCCAGCAGTGCCCAACAGGGGAGCCATCAGCCCCAGCATTTT.

This chain uses TRBV29-1 with TRBJ1-2; D is undetermined. With 0 bases removed from V and 4 bases from J, the gap between germline ends came to 15 bases. Germline-derived CDR1 and CDR2 are SQVTM and ANQGSEA. The CDR3 consists of 15 residues. CDR3 loop: CSVEEFAPAGYGYTF. CDR3 DNA: TGCAGCGTTGAAGAGTTTGCACCCGCGGGCTATGGCTACACCTTC.